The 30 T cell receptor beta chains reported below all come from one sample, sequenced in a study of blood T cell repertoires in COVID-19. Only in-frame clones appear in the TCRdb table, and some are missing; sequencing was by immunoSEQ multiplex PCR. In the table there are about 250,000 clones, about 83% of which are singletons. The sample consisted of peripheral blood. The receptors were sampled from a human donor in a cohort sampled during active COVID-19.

The CDR3, as DNA: TGTGCCAGTAGTATAGGCCGGGACAACTCCGAGCAGTACTTC. This translates into CASSIGRDNSEQYF. The chain has TRBV19 and TRBJ2-7, with D perhaps TRBD1 (6 bases). The CDR3 is made up of 14 amino acids. Germline CDR1 and CDR2: LNHDA and SQIVND (reference sequence). Between the trimmed V and J ends, which lost 1 base and 6 bases, there was a span of 13 bases. The entire variable domain, with the rest obtained from reference TRBV19 and TRBJ2-7, is as follows: DGGITQSPKYLFRKEGQNVTLSCEQNLNHDAMYWYRQDPGQGLRLIYYSQIVNDFQKGDIAEGYSVSREKKESFPLTVTSAQKNPTAFYLCASSIGRDNSEQYFGPGTRLTVT.

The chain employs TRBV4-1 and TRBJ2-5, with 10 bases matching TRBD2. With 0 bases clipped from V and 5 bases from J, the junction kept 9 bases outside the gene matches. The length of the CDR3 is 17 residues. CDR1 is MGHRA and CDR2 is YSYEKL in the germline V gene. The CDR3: CASSQDPSAGGRETQYF. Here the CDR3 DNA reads TGCGCCAGCAGCCAAGACCCCTCAGCGGGAGGGCGGGAGACCCAGTACTTC.

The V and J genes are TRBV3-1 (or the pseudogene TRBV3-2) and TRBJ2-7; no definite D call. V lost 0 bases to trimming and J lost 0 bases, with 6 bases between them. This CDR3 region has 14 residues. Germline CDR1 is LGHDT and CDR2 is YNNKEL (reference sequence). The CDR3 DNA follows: TGTGCCAGCAGCCAAGAGTCGGGCTCCTACGAGCAGTACTTC. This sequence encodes CASSQESGSYEQYF.

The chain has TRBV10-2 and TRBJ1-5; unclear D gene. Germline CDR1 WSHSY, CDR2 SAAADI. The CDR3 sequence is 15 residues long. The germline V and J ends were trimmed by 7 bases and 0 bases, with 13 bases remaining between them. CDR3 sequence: CASIEAKNSNQPQHF. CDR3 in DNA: TGCGCCAGCATCGAGGCCAAGAATAGCAATCAGCCCCAGCATTTT.

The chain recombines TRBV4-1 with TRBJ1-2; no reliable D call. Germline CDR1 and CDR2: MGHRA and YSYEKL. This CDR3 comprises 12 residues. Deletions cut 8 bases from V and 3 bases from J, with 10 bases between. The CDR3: CASGNGDYGYTF. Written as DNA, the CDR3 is TGCGCCAGCGGCAACGGGGACTATGGCTACACCTTC.

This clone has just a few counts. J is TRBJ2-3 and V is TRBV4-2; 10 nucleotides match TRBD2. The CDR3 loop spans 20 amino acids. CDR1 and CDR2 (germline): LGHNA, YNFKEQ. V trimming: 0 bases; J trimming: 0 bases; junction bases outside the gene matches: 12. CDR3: CASSQEGASGRWSSTDTQYF. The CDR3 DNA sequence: TGTGCCAGCAGCCAAGAAGGGGCTAGCGGGAGATGGTCTAGCACAGATACGCAGTATTTT.

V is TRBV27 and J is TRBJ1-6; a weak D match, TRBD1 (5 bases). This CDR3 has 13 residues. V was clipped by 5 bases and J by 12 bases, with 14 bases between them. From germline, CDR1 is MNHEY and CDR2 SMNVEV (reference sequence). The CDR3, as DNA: TGTGCCAGCAGTCCCAGACAGACTAGACCCCTCCACTTT. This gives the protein CASSPRQTRPLHF.

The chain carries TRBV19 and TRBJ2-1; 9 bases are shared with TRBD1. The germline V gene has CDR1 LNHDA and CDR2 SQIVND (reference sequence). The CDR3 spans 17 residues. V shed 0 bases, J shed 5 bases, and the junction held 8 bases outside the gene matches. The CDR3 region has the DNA TGTGCCAGTAGTATAGATCTTGGGACAGGGCTTAACAATGAGCAGTTCTTC. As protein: CASSIDLGTGLNNEQFF.

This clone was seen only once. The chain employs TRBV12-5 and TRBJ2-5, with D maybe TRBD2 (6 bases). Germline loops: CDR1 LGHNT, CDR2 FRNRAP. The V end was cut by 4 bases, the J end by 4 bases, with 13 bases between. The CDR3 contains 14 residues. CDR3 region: CASGSSGRPETQYF. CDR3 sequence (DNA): TGTGCTAGTGGTTCCAGCGGGCGCCCAGAGACCCAGTACTTC.

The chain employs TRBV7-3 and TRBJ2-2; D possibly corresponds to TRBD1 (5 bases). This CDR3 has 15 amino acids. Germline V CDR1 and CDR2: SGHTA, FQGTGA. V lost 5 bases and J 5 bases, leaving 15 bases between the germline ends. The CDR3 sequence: CASSPGRDNTGELFF. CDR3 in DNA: TGTGCCAGCAGCCCCGGCAGGGATAATACCGGGGAGCTGTTTTTT.

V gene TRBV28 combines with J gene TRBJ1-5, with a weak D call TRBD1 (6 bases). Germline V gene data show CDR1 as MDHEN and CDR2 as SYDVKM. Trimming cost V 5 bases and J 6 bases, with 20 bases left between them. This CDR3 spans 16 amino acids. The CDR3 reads CASSPKTGFSSQPQHF. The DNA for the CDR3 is TGTGCCAGCAGTCCAAAGACAGGTTTTTCGAGTCAGCCCCAGCATTTT.

CDR3 nucleotides: TGTGCCAGCAGTGACTCGCGGGGGGGCTACAATGAGCAGTTCTTC. Translation: CASSDSRGGYNEQFF. The genes are TRBV6-4 and TRBJ2-1; 9 nucleotides align to TRBD2. The CDR3 consists of 15 residues. CDR1 MRHNA and CDR2 SNTAGT come from the germline V gene. V shed 0 bases and J 3 bases; nucleotides not matched to a gene: 0.

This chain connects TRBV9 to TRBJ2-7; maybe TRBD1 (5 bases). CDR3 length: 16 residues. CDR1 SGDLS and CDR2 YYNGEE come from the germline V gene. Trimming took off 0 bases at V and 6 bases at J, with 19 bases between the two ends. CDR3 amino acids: CASSVEGTGPLVEQYF. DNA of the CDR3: TGTGCCAGCAGCGTAGAGGGAACAGGCCCACTGGTCGAGCAGTACTTC.

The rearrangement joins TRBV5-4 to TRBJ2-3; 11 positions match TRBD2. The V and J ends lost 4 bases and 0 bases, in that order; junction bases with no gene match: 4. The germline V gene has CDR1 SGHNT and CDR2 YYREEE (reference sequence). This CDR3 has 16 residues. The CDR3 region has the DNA TGTGCCAGCAGCCTCGGACTAGCGGGTAGCACAGATACGCAGTATTTT. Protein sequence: CASSLGLAGSTDTQYF.

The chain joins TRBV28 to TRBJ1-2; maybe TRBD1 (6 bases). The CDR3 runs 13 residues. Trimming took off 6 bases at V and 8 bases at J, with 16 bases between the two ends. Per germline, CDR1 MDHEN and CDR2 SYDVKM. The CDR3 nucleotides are TGTGCCAGCAGAGAACAGGGTTCCGGGGGCTACACCTTC. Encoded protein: CASREQGSGGYTF.

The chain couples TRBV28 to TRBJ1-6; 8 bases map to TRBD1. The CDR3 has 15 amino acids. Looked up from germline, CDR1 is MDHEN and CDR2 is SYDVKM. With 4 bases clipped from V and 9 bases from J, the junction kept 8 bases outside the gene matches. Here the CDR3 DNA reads TGTGCCAGCAGTTCCTTCGACAGGGGCTTTTCACCCCTCCACTTT. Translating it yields CASSSFDRGFSPLHF.

The CDR3 is CASSHRGAGANVLTF. The DNA of the CDR3 is TGTGCCAGCAGCCACAGGGGGGCTGGGGCCAACGTCCTGACTTTC. V is TRBV3-1 (or the pseudogene TRBV3-2) and J is TRBJ2-6; D is perhaps TRBD1 (7 bases). The CDR3 extends over 15 amino acids. With 3 bases removed from V and 2 bases from J, the gap between germline ends came to 8 bases. From germline, CDR1 is LGHDT and CDR2 YNNKEL (reference sequence).

In DNA form, the CDR3 reads TGTGCCAGCAGTTACCAGAACACTGAAGCTTTCTTT. Translated, it gives CASSYQNTEAFF. The V call is TRBV6-5, the J call TRBJ1-1; the D is unclear. The CDR3 sequence is 12 residues long. In germline, CDR1 is MNHEY, CDR2 SVGAGI. Trimming pared 2 bases from V and 1 base from J, leaving 2 bases between.

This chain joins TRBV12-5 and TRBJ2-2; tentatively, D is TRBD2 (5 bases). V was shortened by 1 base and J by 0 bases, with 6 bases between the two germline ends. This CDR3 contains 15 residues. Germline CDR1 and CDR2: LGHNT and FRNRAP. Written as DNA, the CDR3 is TGTGCTAGTGGTTTGGAGGAGGCGAACACCGGGGAGCTGTTTTTT. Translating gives CASGLEEANTGELFF.

CDR3 in amino acids: CASGDRGQGSEKLFF. The CDR3 DNA reads as TGTGCCAGCGGGGACAGGGGTCAAGGGAGTGAAAAACTGTTTTTT. J is TRBJ1-4 and V is TRBV28; 10 nucleotides align to TRBD1. CDR1 MDHEN and CDR2 SYDVKM come from the germline V gene. The CDR3 runs 15 residues. V dropped 8 bases and J dropped 7; count of bases not matched to a gene: 10.

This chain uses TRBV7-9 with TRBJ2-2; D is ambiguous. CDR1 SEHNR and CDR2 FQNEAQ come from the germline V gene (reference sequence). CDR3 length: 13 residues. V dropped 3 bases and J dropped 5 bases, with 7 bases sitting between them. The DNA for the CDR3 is TGTGCCAGCAGCTTGATCGGGACCGGGGAGCTGTTTTTT. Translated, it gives CASSLIGTGELFF.

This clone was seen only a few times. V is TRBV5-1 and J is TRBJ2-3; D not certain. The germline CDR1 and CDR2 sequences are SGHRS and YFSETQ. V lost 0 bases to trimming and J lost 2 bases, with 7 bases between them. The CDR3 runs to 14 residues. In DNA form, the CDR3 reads TGCGCCAGCAGCTTGGAGTTAGCCACAGATACGCAGTATTTT. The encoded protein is CASSLELATDTQYF. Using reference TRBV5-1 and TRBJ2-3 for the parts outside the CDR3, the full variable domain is KAGVTQTPRYLIKTRGQQVTLSCSPISGHRSVSWYQQTPGQGLQFLFEYFSETQRNKGNFPGRFSGRQFSNSRSEMNVSTLELGDSALYLCASSLELATDTQYFGPGTRLTVL.

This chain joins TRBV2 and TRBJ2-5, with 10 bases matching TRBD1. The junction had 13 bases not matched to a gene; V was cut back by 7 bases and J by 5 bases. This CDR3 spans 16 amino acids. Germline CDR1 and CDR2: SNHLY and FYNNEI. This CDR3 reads CASTPGDRGEGETQYF. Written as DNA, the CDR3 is TGTGCCAGCACCCCTGGGGACAGGGGTGAAGGGGAGACCCAGTACTTC.

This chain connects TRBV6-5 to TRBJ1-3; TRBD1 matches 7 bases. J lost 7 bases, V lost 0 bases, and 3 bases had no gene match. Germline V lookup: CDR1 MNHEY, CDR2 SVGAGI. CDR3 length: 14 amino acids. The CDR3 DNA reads TGTGCCAGCAGTTACTCGACAGGGCATAACACCATATATTTT. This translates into CASSYSTGHNTIYF.

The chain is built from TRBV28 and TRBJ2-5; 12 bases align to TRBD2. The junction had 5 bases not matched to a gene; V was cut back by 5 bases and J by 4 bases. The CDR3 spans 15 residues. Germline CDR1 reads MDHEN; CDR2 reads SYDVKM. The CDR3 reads CASSQLAGGGETQYF. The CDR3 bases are TGTGCCAGCAGTCAACTAGCGGGAGGAGGAGAGACCCAGTACTTC.

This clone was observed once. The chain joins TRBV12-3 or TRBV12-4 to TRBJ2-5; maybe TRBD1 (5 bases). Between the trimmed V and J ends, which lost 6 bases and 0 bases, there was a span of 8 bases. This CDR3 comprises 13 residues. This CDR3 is CASRRQYQETQYF. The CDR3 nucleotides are TGTGCCAGCAGAAGACAGTACCAAGAGACCCAGTACTTC.

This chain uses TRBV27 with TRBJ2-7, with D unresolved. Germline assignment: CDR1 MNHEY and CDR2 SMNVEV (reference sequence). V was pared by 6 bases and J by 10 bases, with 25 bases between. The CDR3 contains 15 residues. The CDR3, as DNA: TGTGCCAGCAGCAATCGTCGACTGACCGGCAAAGGTCAGTACTTC. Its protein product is CASSNRRLTGKGQYF.

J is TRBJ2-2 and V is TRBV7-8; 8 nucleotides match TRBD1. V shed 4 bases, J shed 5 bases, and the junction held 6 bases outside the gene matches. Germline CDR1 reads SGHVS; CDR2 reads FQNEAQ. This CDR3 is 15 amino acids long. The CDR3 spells CASSSQGGLTGELFF. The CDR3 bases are TGTGCCAGCAGCTCACAGGGGGGCCTTACCGGGGAGCTGTTTTTT.

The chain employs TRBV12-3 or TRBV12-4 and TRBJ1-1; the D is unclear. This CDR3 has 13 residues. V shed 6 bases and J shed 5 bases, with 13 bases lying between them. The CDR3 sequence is CASSLRPGTEAFF. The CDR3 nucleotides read TGTGCCAGCAGCTTAAGACCGGGGACTGAAGCTTTCTTT.

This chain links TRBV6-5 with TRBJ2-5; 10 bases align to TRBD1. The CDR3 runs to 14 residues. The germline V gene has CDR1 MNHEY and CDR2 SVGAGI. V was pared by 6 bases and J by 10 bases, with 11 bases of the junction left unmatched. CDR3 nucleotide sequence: TGTGCCAGCAGGCCGGGACAGGGGATTTATTTCCAGTACTTC. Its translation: CASRPGQGIYFQYF.